These T cell receptor beta chains were read from a single sample in a study of cytomegalovirus exposure and HLA in healthy donors. This table comes from immunoSEQ multiplex PCR, and its TCRdb copy is limited to in-frame clones, with some not included. The sample shows approximately 76,000 clones, 65% to 85% of them seen only once. Source material: PBMCs. The receptors originated from a woman aged 40 to 50 in good health and CMV-seropositive. Both conserved end residues are part of each CDR3. Fields, in order: V gene, J gene, clone size, D gene, CDR3 DNA, CDR3 protein. The D gene is left open where the match is weak. Where a row states a size, it is once, few, many or the class of an expanded clone; other rows omit it.

V gene: TRBV6-5
J gene: TRBJ2-7
clone size: few
D gene: .
CDR3 DNA: TGTGCCAGCAGTTACAAGGACATGGGCCACGAGCAGTACTTC
CDR3 protein: CASSYKDMGHEQYF

V gene: TRBV5-1
J gene: TRBJ2-5
clone size: .
D gene: TRBD2
CDR3 DNA: TGCGCCAGCAGCGTAGCAAGTAGCGGGGGGGCCCTAGTCGAGACCCAGTACTTC
CDR3 protein: CASSVASSGGALVETQYF

V gene: TRBV6-1
J gene: TRBJ1-1
clone size: .
D gene: .
CDR3 DNA: TGTGCCAGCAGTGAAGGTTTGAGGGTCGGGATGAACACTGAAGCTTTCTTT
CDR3 protein: CASSEGLRVGMNTEAFF

V gene: TRBV19
J gene: TRBJ2-3
clone size: .
D gene: TRBD1
CDR3 DNA: TGTGCCAGTAGTCCGCAGGGGGAAACTACTATAAGGCGCACAGATACGCAGTATTTT
CDR3 protein: CASSPQGETTIRRTDTQYF

V gene: TRBV28
J gene: TRBJ2-3
clone size: few
D gene: .
CDR3 DNA: TGTGCCAGCAGCAGGGCAGGGGAAGCAGATACGCAGTATTTT
CDR3 protein: CASSRAGEADTQYF

V gene: TRBV6-5
J gene: TRBJ2-7
clone size: few
D gene: .
CDR3 DNA: TGTGCCACTCGAGGGGGGGGGATCTACGAGCAGTACTTC
CDR3 protein: CATRGGGIYEQYF

V gene: TRBV7-2
J gene: TRBJ1-5
clone size: .
D gene: .
CDR3 DNA: TGTGCCAGCAGCATCCGGGGGGATCAGCCCCAGCATTTT
CDR3 protein: CASSIRGDQPQHF

V gene: TRBV29-1
J gene: TRBJ2-3
clone size: .
D gene: .
CDR3 DNA: TGCAGCGTTGGCCCGGACAGTGGGGATACGCAGTATTTT
CDR3 protein: CSVGPDSGDTQYF

V gene: TRBV2
J gene: TRBJ2-6
clone size: .
D gene: TRBD1
CDR3 DNA: TGTGCCAGCAGTCCCGGGACAGCTGGGGCCAACGTCCTGACTTTC
CDR3 protein: CASSPGTAGANVLTF

V gene: TRBV18
J gene: TRBJ1-4
clone size: .
D gene: TRBD1
CDR3 DNA: TGTGCCAGCTCACCCGATGTGTGGGACAGGGGCTTTGTTGTTGAAAAACTGTTTTTT
CDR3 protein: CASSPDVWDRGFVVEKLFF